This T cell receptor (beta chain) was retrieved from a study of response to subunit inactivated influenza vaccine. General observations from the study: The authors suggested that few new T cells are recruited per seasonal influenza vaccination.

As to this clonotype: Its antigen is as yet unknown.

CDR1 and CDR2 (germline): DFQATT, SNEGSKA (reference sequence). The ends lost 6 bases at V and 2 bases at J; junction bases unmatched: 8. The CDR3 length is 14 residues. A single record per CDR3 protein comes from TCRdb applying MiXCR to the RT-PCR reads. The sample has some 300,000 distinct CDR3 sequences; around 22% are singletons. This receptor was obtained from a man between 50 and 69 years old who received an inactivated influenza vaccine. Sequencing was performed on PBMCs from blood, taken about 19 months after vaccination. This chain uses TRBV20-1 with TRBJ2-7; 9 positions agree with TRBD1. The CDR3 here is CSAGGTGRPYEQYF. In DNA form, the CDR3 reads TGCAGTGCCGGAGGGACAGGGAGGCCCTACGAGCAGTACTTC.